The 12 T cell receptor beta chains below all came from one sample that was sequenced in a study of T-cell memory formation after mild COVID-19. TCRdb re-called the 5' RACE reads through MiXCR, storing one row per CDR3 protein. The table lists about 100,000 distinct CDR3 sequences, 15% to 20% of them singletons. Sequencing was performed on PBMCs or a T cell subset sorted from them (not recorded which). The receptors were gathered from a young man who had mild COVID-19 (a few samples of this study predate the infection). Cell type and time point are not known.

The chain has TRBV4-3 and TRBJ2-3, with unresolved D. The CDR3 length is 14 residues. The V and J ends lost 1 base and 2 bases respectively, with 7 bases between them. Germline V gives CDR1 LGHNA, CDR2 YSLEER. DNA for the CDR3: TGCGCCAGCAGCCAAGTCGCCACCACAGATACGCAGTATTTT. Translated: CASSQVATTDTQYF.

This clonotype was counted between two and nine times. The chain is built from TRBV7-2 and TRBJ2-7, with 8 positions matching TRBD2. Germline V gives CDR1 SGHTA, CDR2 FQGNSA. Trimming took 6 bases from V and 7 from J; bases not matched to a gene: 8. CDR3 length equals 13 residues. The DNA of the CDR3 is TGTGCCAGCAGACTCACACGGGGGGGAGAGCAGTACGTC. This gives the protein CASRLTRGGEQYV.

This clonotype occurred many times. The J gene is TRBJ2-5, the V gene TRBV27; 10 bases align to TRBD2. The J segment lost 5 bases and the V segment lost 3 bases, leaving 12 bases of the junction unmatched. Germline CDR1 MNHEY, CDR2 SMNVEV (reference sequence). CDR3 size: 17 residues. CDR3 DNA sequence: TGTGCCAGCAGTTTCCACAAACTAGCGGGACGGCCTGAGACCCAGTACTTC. Translated: CASSFHKLAGRPETQYF.

This clonotype occurred a few times. The germline gene is not matched at one end of the junction; a read error may be the cause. The V call is TRBV6-5, the J call TRBJ2-5; TRBD2 might be the D (6 bases). The CDR3 has 12 residues. Per the germline V gene, CDR1 is MNHEY and CDR2 is SVGAGI. CDR3 residues: CASSILGRGLEF. The CDR3 DNA is TGTGCCAGCAGTATCCTTGGGCGGGGACTGGAATTC.

This clonotype was seen a few times. The chain couples TRBV7-6 to TRBJ2-5; D might be TRBD2 (5 bases). Trimming took 1 base from V and 7 from J, leaving 10 bases between them. Germline V CDR1 and CDR2: SGHVS, FNYEAQ. This CDR3 has 13 amino acids. DNA for the CDR3: TGTGCCAGCAGCTTAGAGGGAGAGGGGACCCAGTACTTC. Encoded protein: CASSLEGEGTQYF.

This clonotype turned up a few times. The rearrangement uses TRBV12-3 or TRBV12-4 and TRBJ2-4, with a possible D match to TRBD2 (6 bases). Trimming shortened V by 3 bases and J by 7 bases, and 13 bases separated the two germline ends. The CDR3 is 14 amino acids. CDR3 residues: CASSFGFGGNIQYF. DNA for the CDR3: TGTGCCAGCAGTTTCGGGTTTGGGGGGAACATTCAGTACTTC.

The chain carries TRBV12-3 or TRBV12-4 and TRBJ1-2, with unresolved D. The CDR3 consists of 13 residues. The V end lost 6 bases, the J end lost 5 bases, and 13 bases lay between the germline ends. The CDR3 here is CASSLLGAYGYTF. The CDR3 DNA follows: TGTGCCAGCAGCTTACTGGGAGCGTATGGCTACACCTTC.

This clonotype has a handful of counts. The V gene is TRBV6-2 or TRBV6-3, the J gene TRBJ2-7; 10 bases map to TRBD1. Germline loops: CDR1 MNHEY, CDR2 SVGEGT. The CDR3 is made up of 15 amino acids. V trimming: 6 bases; J trimming: 4 bases; junction bases outside the gene matches: 9. CDR3 protein: CASSDGGQGTYEQYV. The DNA of the CDR3 is TGTGCCAGCAGCGATGGGGGACAGGGGACGTACGAGCAGTACGTC.

CDR3: CASSPFGGLYEQYF. In nucleotides, the CDR3 is TGCGCCAGCAGCCCCTTCGGTGGGTTGTACGAGCAGTACTTC. This rearrangement joins TRBV5-1 to TRBJ2-7; unclear D gene. V was shortened by 4 bases and J by 4 bases, with 15 bases between the two germline ends. This CDR3 region has 14 residues. Germline-derived CDR1 and CDR2 are SGHRS and YFSETQ.

The chain links TRBV7-6 to TRBJ2-7, with TRBD1 matching 10 bases. The CDR3 is made up of 16 amino acids. Germline V gene data show CDR1 as SGHVS and CDR2 as FNYEAQ. The V and J ends lost 0 bases and 3 bases, in that order; junction bases with no gene match: 5. The CDR3 sequence is CASSLAPRDRGYEQYF. CDR3 in DNA: TGTGCCAGCAGCTTAGCGCCCCGGGACAGGGGCTACGAGCAGTACTTC.

This clonotype has a count of ten or more. The genes are TRBV6-5 and TRBJ2-3; tentative D call: TRBD2 (6 bases). V was shortened by 5 bases and J by 4 bases, with 10 bases between the two germline ends. The CDR3 length is 13 residues. Germline CDR1 MNHEY, CDR2 SVGAGI. The CDR3 is CASSPGDSDTQYF. CDR3 nucleotides: TGTGCCAGCAGTCCCGGGGACTCAGATACGCAGTATTTT.

This clonotype has only a few counts. The chain links TRBV29-1 to TRBJ2-7; D uncertain. CDR3 length: 13 residues. V gave up 2 bases and J gave up 2 bases, with 10 bases separating them. The germline V gene encodes CDR1 SQVTM and CDR2 ANQGSEA. The CDR3 protein is CSVELAATYEQYF. CDR3 coding DNA: TGCAGCGTTGAATTGGCGGCTACCTACGAGCAGTACTTC.